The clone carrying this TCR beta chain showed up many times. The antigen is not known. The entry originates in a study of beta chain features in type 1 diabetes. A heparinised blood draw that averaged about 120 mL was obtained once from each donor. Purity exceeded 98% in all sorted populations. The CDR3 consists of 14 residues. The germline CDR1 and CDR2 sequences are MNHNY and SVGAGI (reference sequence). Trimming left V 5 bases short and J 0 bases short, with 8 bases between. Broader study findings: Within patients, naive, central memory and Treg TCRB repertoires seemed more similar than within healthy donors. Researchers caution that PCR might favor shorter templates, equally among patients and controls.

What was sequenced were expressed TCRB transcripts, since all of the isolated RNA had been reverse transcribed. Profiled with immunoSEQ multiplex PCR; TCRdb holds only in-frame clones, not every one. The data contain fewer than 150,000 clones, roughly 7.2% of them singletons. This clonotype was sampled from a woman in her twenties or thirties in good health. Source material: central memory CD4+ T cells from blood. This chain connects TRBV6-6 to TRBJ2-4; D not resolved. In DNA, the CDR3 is TGTGCCAGCAGTACAGACCGAGCCAAAAACATTCAGTACTTC. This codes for CASSTDRAKNIQYF.